The sequence of this T cell receptor (beta chain) was determined in a study of T cells in Graves' hyperthyroidism and ophthalmopathy. Study-level information: The initial diagnosis was the point when peripheral blood was collected, ahead of any treatment.

A note on this clonotype: Its cognate antigen is unknown.

Germline CDR1 reads LGHNT; CDR2 reads FRNRAP. This CDR3 region has 14 residues. V was shortened by 5 bases and J by 2 bases, with 13 bases between the two germline ends. Study observations and caveats: The model foresaw ophthalmopathy a median roughly 6.6 months prior to onset.

What was amplified from RNA transcripts were TCR beta CDR3 regions. First-round RT-PCR targeting the TCR CDR3 was performed with the HTBI primer set. Via MiXCR, TCRdb re-called the multiplex PCR reads, giving one row per CDR3 protein. This sample yields a few hundred thousand distinct CDR3 sequences, of which more than 15% are seen a single time; approximately 18% belongs to the top ten. The diagnostic basis comprised clinical symptoms, serum thyroxine and TRAb, thyroid ultrasound and orbital computed tomography. Fresh peripheral blood, 7.5 to 10 ml of it, supplied the PBMCs. The clonotype comes from a woman under 30 with Graves' ophthalmopathy. The sequenced sample consisted of blood. This rearrangement joins TRBV12-5 to TRBJ2-7; D is ambiguous. CDR3 loop: CASGPLRGPYEQYF. Here the CDR3 DNA reads TGTGCTAGTGGTCCTCTGAGAGGACCCTACGAGCAGTACTTC.